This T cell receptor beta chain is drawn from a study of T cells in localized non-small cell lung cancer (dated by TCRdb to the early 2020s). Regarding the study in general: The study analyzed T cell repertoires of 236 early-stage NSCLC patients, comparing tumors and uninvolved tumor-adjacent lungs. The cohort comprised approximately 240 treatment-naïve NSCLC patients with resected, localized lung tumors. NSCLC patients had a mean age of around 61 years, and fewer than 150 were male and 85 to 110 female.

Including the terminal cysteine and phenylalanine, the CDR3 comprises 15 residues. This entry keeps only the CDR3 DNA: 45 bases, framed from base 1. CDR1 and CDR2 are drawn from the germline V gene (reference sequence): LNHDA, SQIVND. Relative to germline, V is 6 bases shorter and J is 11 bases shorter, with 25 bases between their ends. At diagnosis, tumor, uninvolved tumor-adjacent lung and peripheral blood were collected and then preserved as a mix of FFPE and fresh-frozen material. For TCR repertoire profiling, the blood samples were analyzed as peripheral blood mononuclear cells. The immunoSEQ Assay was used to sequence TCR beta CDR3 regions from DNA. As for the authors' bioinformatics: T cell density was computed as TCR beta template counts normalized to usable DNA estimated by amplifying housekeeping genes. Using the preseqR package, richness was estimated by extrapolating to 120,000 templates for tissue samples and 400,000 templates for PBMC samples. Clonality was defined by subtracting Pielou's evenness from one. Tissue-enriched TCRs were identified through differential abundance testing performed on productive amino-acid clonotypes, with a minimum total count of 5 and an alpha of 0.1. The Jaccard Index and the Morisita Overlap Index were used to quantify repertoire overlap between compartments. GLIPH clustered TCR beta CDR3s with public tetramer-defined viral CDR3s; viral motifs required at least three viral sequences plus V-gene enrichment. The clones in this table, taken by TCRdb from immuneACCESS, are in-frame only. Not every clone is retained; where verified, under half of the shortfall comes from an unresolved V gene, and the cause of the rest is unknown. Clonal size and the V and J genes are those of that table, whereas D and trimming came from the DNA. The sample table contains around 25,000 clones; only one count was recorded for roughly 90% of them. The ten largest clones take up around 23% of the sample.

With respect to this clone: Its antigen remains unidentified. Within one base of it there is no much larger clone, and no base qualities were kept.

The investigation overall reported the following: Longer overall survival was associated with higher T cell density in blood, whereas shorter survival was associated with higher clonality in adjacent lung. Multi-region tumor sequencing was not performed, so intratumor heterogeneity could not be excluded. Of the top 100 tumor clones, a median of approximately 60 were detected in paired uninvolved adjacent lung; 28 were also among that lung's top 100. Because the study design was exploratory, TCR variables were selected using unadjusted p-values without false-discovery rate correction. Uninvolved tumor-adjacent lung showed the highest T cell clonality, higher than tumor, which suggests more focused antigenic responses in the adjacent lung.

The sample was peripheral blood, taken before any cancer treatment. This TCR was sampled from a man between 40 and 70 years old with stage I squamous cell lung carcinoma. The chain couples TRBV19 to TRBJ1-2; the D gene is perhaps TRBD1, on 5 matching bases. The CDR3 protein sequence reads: CASSTTSGTLEEYTF. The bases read TGTGCCAGTAGCACTACGTCAGGGACCCTAGAGGAATACACCTTC.